The 21 T cell receptor beta chains listed next were all sequenced from one sample in a study of blood T cell repertoires in COVID-19. Here immunoSEQ multiplex PCR was the method, and the copy in TCRdb shows in-frame clones only, minus some. The table records a few hundred thousand clones, 87% of them present only once. The material sequenced was PBMCs or T cells enriched from blood (not recorded which). These receptors originate from a woman between 25 and 40 years old who had recovered from COVID-19.

This clone has a single count. This rearrangement joins TRBV4-2 to TRBJ1-2; TRBD1 matches 8 bases. The length of the CDR3 is 15 residues. CDR1 is LGHNA, CDR2 YNFKEQ, per germline. V shed 10 bases, J shed 1 base, and the junction held 11 bases outside the gene matches. Here the CDR3 reads CATTQTGEVNYGYTF. The CDR3 DNA reads as TGTGCCACCACACAGACAGGGGAAGTTAACTATGGCTACACCTTC.

V is TRBV6-2 or TRBV6-3 and J is TRBJ1-5; D possibly corresponds to TRBD1 (5 bases). The CDR3 covers 18 residues. The germline CDR1 and CDR2 sequences are MNHEY and SVGEGT. Trimming took off 1 base at V and 1 base at J, with 17 bases between the two ends. In nucleotides, the CDR3 is TGTGCCAGCAGTTACTACGGCAGGGCGGTTTTGAGCAATCAGCCCCAGCATTTT. It encodes CASSYYGRAVLSNQPQHF.

The V and J genes are TRBV2 and TRBJ2-2; D call uncertain. Looked up from germline, CDR1 is SNHLY and CDR2 is FYNNEI. Trimming shortened V by 10 bases and J by 3 bases, and 6 bases separated the two germline ends. The CDR3 covers 11 residues. The chain's CDR3 is CATQDTGELFF. The CDR3 DNA reads as TGTGCCACCCAGGACACCGGGGAGCTGTTTTTT.

V usage is TRBV5-1 and J usage is TRBJ1-1, with D possibly being TRBD1 (5 bases). CDR3 size: 13 residues. Trimming took off 0 bases at V and 8 bases at J, with 11 bases between the two ends. The germline gives CDR1 SGHRS, CDR2 YFSETQ. CDR3 in DNA: TGCGCCAGCAGCTTGGGGGACTTCGCAGAAGCTTTCTTT. As protein: CASSLGDFAEAFF.

The genes are TRBV7-2 and TRBJ2-7; 11 bases agree with TRBD1. The CDR3 length is 13 residues. Losses at the gene ends were 9 bases for V and 5 bases for J; bases not matched to a gene: 6. Germline V CDR1 and CDR2: SGHTA, FQGNSA. In nucleotides, the CDR3 is TGTGCCAGTCGGACAGGGGGCATCAACGAGCAGTACTTC. It codes for CASRTGGINEQYF.

The J gene is TRBJ1-5, the V gene TRBV1; whether TRBD1, the table's D call, matches the DNA was not checked. TRBV1 is termed a pseudogene. This CDR3 comprises 13 residues. The CDR3 nucleotides read TGCACCAGCATCACAGGGGTGCATCAGCCCCAGCATTTT. Translation: CTSITGVHQPQHF.

CDR3 sequence: CASSLRTGVSGNTIYF. Written as DNA, the CDR3 is TGTGCCAGCAGCTTAAGGACAGGGGTCTCTGGAAACACCATATATTTT. The V and J genes are TRBV7-9 and TRBJ1-3, with 9 bases identical to TRBD1. The germline CDR1 and CDR2 sequences are SEHNR and FQNEAQ (reference sequence). This CDR3 region has 16 residues. V shed 2 bases and J 0 bases; nucleotides not matched to a gene: 2.

The chain employs TRBV18 and TRBJ2-3; 8 bases align to TRBD2. The CDR3 contains 14 residues. V was clipped by 3 bases and J by 4 bases; unmatched bases: 3. Germline V CDR1 and CDR2: KGHSH, LQKENI. The CDR3 loop is CASSPRGAADTQYF. In nucleotides, the CDR3 is TGTGCCAGCTCACCGCGGGGGGCCGCAGATACGCAGTATTTT.

The V and J genes are TRBV6-1 and TRBJ2-1; a weak D match, TRBD1 (6 bases). V lost 2 bases and J lost 5, with 7 bases in between. CDR1 is MNHNS and CDR2 is SASEGT in the germline V gene. This CDR3 has 13 amino acids. Written as DNA, the CDR3 is TGTGCCAGCAGTGAAAACAGGGACAATGAGCAGTTCTTC. It yields the protein CASSENRDNEQFF.

In DNA form, the CDR3 reads TGTGCCAGCAGCTTAGCGGGGACAGTCGGTCTCGGAGCTTTCTTT. Amino acid sequence: CASSLAGTVGLGAFF. J is TRBJ1-1 and V is TRBV7-9; the match to TRBD1 covers 7 bases. Germline trimming cut 0 bases from V and 10 bases from J; bases unmatched to any gene: 11. There are 15 residues in the CDR3. In germline, CDR1 is SEHNR, CDR2 FQNEAQ (reference sequence).

This clone was counted a single time. This sequence joins TRBV5-1 and TRBJ1-1; maybe TRBD1 (5 bases). The V end lost 0 bases, the J end lost 1 base, and 13 bases lay between the germline ends. This CDR3 region has 16 residues. CDR1 is SGHRS and CDR2 is YFSETQ in the germline V gene. The CDR3 region has the DNA TGCGCCAGCAGCTTGGGGTTCTCAGGGCGGAACACTGAAGCTTTCTTT. Its protein product is CASSLGFSGRNTEAFF.

The J gene is TRBJ2-2, the V gene TRBV10-3, with 7 nucleotides matching TRBD1. CDR3 size: 15 residues. CDR1 ENHRY and CDR2 SYGVKD come from the germline V gene. Losses at the gene ends were 4 bases for V and 3 bases for J; bases not matched to a gene: 5. The CDR3 DNA reads as TGTGCCATCAGTGGCCGGGACAGATACACCGGGGAGCTGTTTTTT. Translation: CAISGRDRYTGELFF.

This clone has just one count. The chain combines TRBV7-3 with TRBJ2-5; D gene ambiguous. Per the germline V gene, CDR1 is SGHTA and CDR2 is FQGTGA. Trimming stripped 5 bases from V and 5 bases from J, with 12 bases between. The CDR3 runs to 13 residues. This CDR3 reads CASSTRGVETQYF. CDR3 coding DNA: TGTGCCAGCAGCACACGCGGTGTGGAGACCCAGTACTTC.

This clone has ten or more counts. In nucleotides, the CDR3 is TGTGCCAGCCGCCGGGGGGGTGCAACTAATGAAAAACTGTTTTTT. Residues: CASRRGGATNEKLFF. The chain is built from TRBV6-5 and TRBJ1-4; D may be TRBD1 (5 bases). The CDR3 has 15 amino acids. Germline loops: CDR1 MNHEY, CDR2 SVGAGI. V was shortened by 8 bases and J by 0 bases, with 13 bases between the two germline ends.

The J gene is TRBJ2-1, the V gene TRBV29-1; 8 bases match TRBD2. This CDR3 has 15 residues. Germline loops: CDR1 SQVTM, CDR2 ANQGSEA. V shed 1 base and J 4 bases; nucleotides not matched to a gene: 6. The DNA of the CDR3 is TGCAGCGTTGAAGGGATAGCGGGGAGGTACAATGAGCAGTTCTTC. Amino acids: CSVEGIAGRYNEQFF.

The chain recombines TRBV27 with TRBJ1-5; TRBD1 is a possible D gene (5 bases). Trimming shortened V by 3 bases and J by 3 bases, and 21 bases separated the two germline ends. Looked up from germline, CDR1 is MNHEY and CDR2 is SMNVEV (reference sequence). This CDR3 is 18 amino acids long. CDR3 loop: CASSLFSPNRNPNQPQHF. The CDR3 DNA reads TGTGCCAGCAGTTTGTTCTCCCCAAACAGGAACCCCAATCAGCCCCAGCATTTT.

The sample holds one count of this clone. The junction and the germline gene differ at one end; a read error may be behind it. The rearrangement links TRBV7-7 to TRBJ2-3; TRBD1 aligns across 7 bases. Germline assignment: CDR1 SSHAT and CDR2 FNYEAQ (reference sequence). The length of the CDR3 is 13 residues. The CDR3 sequence is CASSFTGADTQYF. The DNA of the CDR3 is TGTGCTAGCAGCTTCACAGGGGCGGATACGCAGTATTTT.

The J gene is TRBJ2-3, the V gene TRBV6-5; D might be TRBD2 (5 bases). The CDR3 consists of 14 residues. V was clipped by 6 bases and J by 1 base, with 11 bases between them. CDR1 MNHEY and CDR2 SVGAGI come from the germline V gene. CDR3 region: CASRRTGGTDTQYF. DNA for the CDR3: TGTGCCAGCAGGAGGACCGGGGGCACAGATACGCAGTATTTT.

The table lists this clone with a count of one. The V and J genes are TRBV12-3 or TRBV12-4 and TRBJ1-2; 8 bases are shared with TRBD1. The CDR3 is 13 residues long. V gave up 4 bases and J gave up 3 bases; unmatched junction bases: 1. The CDR3 sequence is CASSWTGYYGYTF. In nucleotides, the CDR3 is TGTGCCAGCAGTTGGACAGGGTACTATGGCTACACCTTC.

The CDR3 DNA reads as TGCGCCAGCAGCCAAGTTGGGGACAGGGAAGGAACTTTCTTT. This sequence encodes CASSQVGDREGTFF. V is TRBV4-1 and J is TRBJ1-1; 9 bases line up with TRBD1. Per the germline V gene, CDR1 is MGHRA and CDR2 is YSYEKL. With V trimmed by 1 base and J by 12 bases, 9 bases remained unmatched. This CDR3 comprises 14 residues.

The chain employs TRBV28 and TRBJ1-4, with a possible D match to TRBD1 (6 bases). The CDR3 has 12 residues. The V gene lost 10 bases and the J gene lost 8 bases, with 14 bases spanning the gap. Germline CDR1 MDHEN, CDR2 SYDVKM. Here the CDR3 reads CATGTTGEKLFF. The CDR3 DNA reads as TGTGCCACTGGGACAACTGGGGAAAAACTGTTTTTT.